The subject of this entry is one TCR beta chain. Its antigen remains unidentified. The data stem from a study of vaccination effects on CD4 cells after COVID-19. Study at large: Post-vaccine specimens arrived a median 72 days past the second dose.

Study-wide results and limits: Only 1 of 255 vaccine-induced clones from healthy vaccinees cross-reacted with common cold coronaviruses.

With 6 bases removed from V and 0 bases from J, the gap between germline ends came to 9 bases. Germline CDR1 and CDR2: MNHEY and SVGAGI. The CDR3 length is 14 residues. Sequencing used immunoSEQ multiplex PCR; TCRdb keeps in-frame clones, though not all of them. Of 30,000 to 35,000 clones listed, around 74% are singletons. Researchers isolated CD4+ T cells once roughly ten days of culture had elapsed. Vaccination of participants consisted of two doses of either the BNT162b2 or mRNA-1273 vaccine. Each culture had half its medium swapped for IL-2 medium on days 3 and 7. The chain carries TRBV6-5 and TRBJ1-5; D not resolved. The material sequenced was CD4+ T cells from PBMCs cultured without peptide, taken after COVID-19 vaccination. This clonotype was sampled from a human donor who received a COVID-19 vaccine. The CDR3, as DNA: TGTGCCAGCAGCCAGACAAGTAGCAATCAGCCCCAGCATTTT. This sequence encodes CASSQTSSNQPQHF.